The 5 T cell receptor beta chains listed next were all sequenced from one sample in a study of monozygotic twins with inflammatory bowel disease (dated by TCRdb to the late 2010s). The library relied on 5' RACE. For sequencing, an Illumina HiSeq 2500 was employed. Following reprocessing of the reads by TCRdb, the data hold one row per CDR3 protein sequence and no DNA is available. The sample table includes a few hundred thousand distinct CDR3 sequences. The top ten clones comprise approximately 5.4% of the sample. Sequenced material: blood. The source is a human donor with ulcerative colitis or Crohn's disease, or a healthy co-twin of an affected twin (not recorded which).

The CDR3 loop is CASSARGHFQETQYF. This chain links TRBV7-2 with TRBJ2-5; TCRdb's assignment of TRBD1 cannot be checked, as there is no DNA. This CDR3 is built from 15 residues. Looked up from germline, CDR1 is SGHTA and CDR2 is FQGNSA.

The V and J genes are TRBV19 and TRBJ2-5; the TCRdb call, TRBD2, lacks DNA for checking. Germline-derived CDR1 and CDR2 are LNHDA and SQIVND (reference sequence). The CDR3 is 14 amino acids. CDR3 sequence: CASTPSPMGETQYF. The entire variable domain, with the rest obtained from reference TRBV19 and TRBJ2-5, is as follows: DGGITQSPKYLFRKEGQNVTLSCEQNLNHDAMYWYRQDPGQGLRLIYYSQIVNDFQKGDIAEGYSVSREKKESFPLTVTSAQKNPTAFYLCASTPSPMGETQYFGPGTRLLVL.

This rearrangement joins TRBV24-1 to TRBJ2-1; the TCRdb call, TRBD2, lacks DNA for checking. The germline gives CDR1 KGHDR, CDR2 SFDVKD. The CDR3 extends over 15 amino acids. The CDR3 protein is CATGEGSGALNEQFF.

The rearrangement uses TRBV7-9 and TRBJ1-6; TCRdb designates TRBD1, a call that cannot be tested without DNA. Germline CDR1 and CDR2: SEHNR and FQNEAQ (reference sequence). The CDR3 contains 15 residues. CDR3 residues: CASTLLSGVVSPLHF.

The chain uses TRBV13 and TRBJ2-2; TCRdb's D call, TRBD2, is unchecked because there is no DNA. Germline CDR1 reads PRHDT; CDR2 reads FYEKMQ (reference sequence). The CDR3 runs to 14 residues. The CDR3 loop is CASSPTAREGELFF.